A single T cell receptor (beta chain) is shown here with its context. No antigen is known for it. Reverse transcription of roughly 0.5 to 1 ug RNA was performed with random hexamers. The immunoSEQ assay covered 54 Vbeta and 13 Jbeta segments for CDR3. One entry per CDR3 protein, called by TCRdb with MiXCR from the immunoSEQ multiplex PCR reads. The profile shows roughly 110,000 distinct CDR3 sequences, 85% to 95% of them singletons. This CDR3 has 15 amino acids. V was clipped by 5 bases and J by 5 bases, with 18 bases between them. Germline V gene data show CDR1 as MNHEY and CDR2 as SVGEGT. The entry originates in a study of CD8 T cells in Susac syndrome. Study-wide results and limits: The study recognized that the number of individuals in its TCR sequencing and HLA analysis was relatively small.

The chain links TRBV6-2 or TRBV6-3 to TRBJ1-1; D not resolved. The origin of this receptor is a human donor in good health. Sequencing was carried out using CD8+ T cells from PBMCs. CDR3 amino acids: CASSPLEGWRTEAFF. The CDR3 region has the DNA TGTGCCAGCAGTCCCCTCGAGGGATGGAGGACTGAAGCTTTCTTT.